These T cell receptor beta chains were read from a single sample in a study of blood T cell repertoires in COVID-19. Using immunoSEQ multiplex PCR, the repertoire was profiled, and TCRdb retains in-frame clones only, with some absent. The data show approximately 76,000 clones, with 87% seen just once and approximately 8% held by the top ten. The sequenced sample was peripheral blood. All receptors derive from a man aged 25-45 years with acute or convalescent COVID-19. The CDR3 runs from the conserved cysteine through the conserved F or W. A D gene is named only where the DNA matches it firmly. Some rows have no size entry. The others give once, few or many, or a class for an expanded clone.

j_gene,abundance,v_gene,d_gene,CDR3nt,CDR3aa
TRBJ1-5,once,TRBV4-1,.,TGCGCCAGCAGACGGGAAGCGGGACTTAATCAGCCCCAGCATTTT,CASRREAGLNQPQHF
TRBJ2-3,.,TRBV29-1,.,TGCAGCGTTGAACGCGACACAGATACGCAGTATTTT,CSVERDTDTQYF
TRBJ2-1,few,TRBV5-1,TRBD2,TGCGCCAGCAGCTCCGGGACTAGCGCCTACAATGAGCAGTTCTTC,CASSSGTSAYNEQFF
TRBJ2-7,.,TRBV28,TRBD2,TGTGCCAGCAGACCGGGACCTTTTAGCGGGGGGACTCTGAGCGAGCAGTACTTC,CASRPGPFSGGTLSEQYF
TRBJ1-1,.,TRBV5-1,.,TGCGCCAGCAGCGCGGACAAGAACACTGAAGCTTTCTTT,CASSADKNTEAFF
TRBJ2-1,.,TRBV18,TRBD2,TGTGCCAGCTCACCAGGGAGCGGGAGAGACAATGAGCAGTTCTTC,CASSPGSGRDNEQFF
TRBJ2-3,.,TRBV9,TRBD1,TGTGCCAGCAGCACACAGGGGACAGATACGCAGTATTTT,CASSTQGTDTQYF
TRBJ2-5,once,TRBV2,.,TGTGCCAGCGGCCCCGGGACTGTCCTAGAGACCCAGTACTTC,CASGPGTVLETQYF
TRBJ2-7,once,TRBV6-5,TRBD2,TGTGCCAGCACCCGGGAGGGGGATCAGTACTTC,CASTREGDQYF
TRBJ2-6,.,TRBV28,.,TGTGCCAGCAGGGCGGGGTGGACTGGGGCCAACGTCCTGACTTTC,CASRAGWTGANVLTF
TRBJ2-7,once,TRBV27,TRBD2,TGTGCCAGCAGTTTATCGGCTAGCGGATTCTACGAGCAGTACTTC,CASSLSASGFYEQYF
TRBJ2-3,once,TRBV6-5,.,TGTGCCAGCAGCTCCGACTCCACAGATACGCAGTATTTT,CASSSDSTDTQYF
TRBJ1-6,.,TRBV27,TRBD1,TGTGCCAGCAGTCCCCGACAGGGAGGCTCACCCCTCCACTTT,CASSPRQGGSPLHF
TRBJ1-2,.,TRBV5-1,.,TGCGCCAGCAGCTTGGACAGGCTCGCTAACTATGGCTACACCTTC,CASSLDRLANYGYTF
TRBJ2-7,.,TRBV28,TRBD2,TGTGCCAGCTTTGGCGGGACTAGCCCCTACGAGCAGTACTTC,CASFGGTSPYEQYF
TRBJ2-2,.,TRBV30,.,TGTGCCTGGAGTGTAGGGGGACCCGGTCGCGGGGAGCTGTTTTTT,CAWSVGGPGRGELFF
TRBJ2-4,.,TRBV4-3,.,TGCGCCAGCAGCCAAGTTAGCCACGGTGGGAACATTCAGTACTTC,CASSQVSHGGNIQYF
TRBJ2-2,.,TRBV5-5,TRBD1,TGTGCCAGCAGGCCGGGACAGGGGACCGGGGAGCTGTTTTTT,CASRPGQGTGELFF
TRBJ2-1,.,TRBV19,.,TGTGCCAGTAGTCGGGATAGCTCCTACAATGAGCAGTTCTTC,CASSRDSSYNEQFF
TRBJ2-3,.,TRBV11-2,.,TGTGCCAGCAGCGCGACTAGAATCGGCACAGATACGCAGTATTTT,CASSATRIGTDTQYF
TRBJ2-3,.,TRBV2,.,TGTGCCAGCAGTGGGCGGGCGTCCGATACGCAGTATTTT,CASSGRASDTQYF
TRBJ2-7,.,TRBV3-1/TRBV3-2,.,TGTGCCAGCAGCCAAGGCCAGCGCGAGCAGTACTTC,CASSQGQREQYF
TRBJ2-5,.,TRBV7-9,TRBD2,TGTGCCAGCAGCCCATCTAGCGGGAGGGAGACCCAGTACTTC,CASSPSSGRETQYF
TRBJ1-1,.,TRBV3-1/TRBV3-2,.,TGTGCCAGCAGCCAAGAAGGAGGCGGAGCGAGAGCTTTCTTT,CASSQEGGGARAFF
TRBJ2-7,.,TRBV2,TRBD2,TGTGCCAGCAGTGAAGGACTAGCGGGAGGATATGAGCAGTACTTC,CASSEGLAGGYEQYF
TRBJ2-1,.,TRBV6-5,.,TGTGCCAGCAGTTACTGGGCTAGCCGGAATGAGCAGTTCTTC,CASSYWASRNEQFF
TRBJ1-2,.,TRBV27,.,TGTGCCCCAAGGGGGGGGGCGTTCGGCTACACCTTC,CAPRGGAFGYTF
TRBJ2-5,.,TRBV7-8,.,TGTGCCAGCAGCTTTAGTGCCCCCCGGGGGAGATTCGAGACCCAGTACTTC,CASSFSAPRGRFETQYF
TRBJ2-2,.,TRBV29-1,.,TGCAGCGTTCTCAGGGCTGGGGAGCTGTTTTTT,CSVLRAGELFF
TRBJ2-3,.,TRBV3-1/TRBV3-2,TRBD2,TGTGCCAGCAGCCAACTCTTAGCGGGAGGGCCGGATACGCAGTATTTT,CASSQLLAGGPDTQYF
TRBJ1-1,.,TRBV6-1,TRBD1,TGTGCCAGCAGTGTAGCCGGGACAGCGAACACTGAAGCTTTCTTT,CASSVAGTANTEAFF
TRBJ1-2,.,TRBV15,.,TGTGCCACCAGCACCCTCACAGGGATCGACTATGGCTACACCTTC,CATSTLTGIDYGYTF
TRBJ2-6,.,TRBV7-9,.,TGTGCCAGCAGCTTAACGACAACTGGGGCCAACGTCCTGACTTTC,CASSLTTTGANVLTF
TRBJ1-5,.,TRBV4-2,TRBD1,TGTGCCAGCAGCCAAGACCCCAACCAGGGGGCGGTCTCGCCCCAGCATTTT,CASSQDPNQGAVSPQHF
TRBJ2-3,.,TRBV7-9,TRBD2,TGTGCCAGCAGCTTAGTGGCGGGGGCAGATACGCAGTATTTT,CASSLVAGADTQYF
TRBJ1-1,.,TRBV7-9,TRBD1,TGTGCCAGCAGACCAACAGGGGAGGTCACTGAAGCTTTCTTT,CASRPTGEVTEAFF
TRBJ1-4,.,TRBV2,TRBD1,TGTGCCAGCACCGTGGACAGGGGTCTTGAAAAACTGTTTTTT,CASTVDRGLEKLFF
TRBJ2-1,once,TRBV29-1,TRBD2,TGCAGCGCCCAGGGACTAGTGAGCCGCGAGCAGTTCTTC,CSAQGLVSREQFF
TRBJ2-2,.,TRBV6-5,TRBD2,TGTGCCGCTAAAGGGACTAGCGGGGGCACCGGGGAGCTGTTTTTT,CAAKGTSGGTGELFF
TRBJ2-7,.,TRBV28,TRBD1,TGTGCCAGCAGTTGGTCATACAGGGGGCAGGAGCAGTACTTC,CASSWSYRGQEQYF
TRBJ2-7,.,TRBV19,.,TGTGCCAGTAGTATCGACCCGGGAAAGCAGTACTTC,CASSIDPGKQYF
TRBJ2-7,.,TRBV5-4,TRBD1,TGTGCCAGCAGTCGACAGGGGATAGGGTACGAGCAGTACTTC,CASSRQGIGYEQYF
TRBJ2-5,.,TRBV28,TRBD1,TGTGCCAGCAGAAAGGGGGCCCAAGAGACCCAGTACTTC,CASRKGAQETQYF
TRBJ2-7,once,TRBV13,.,TGTGCCAGCAGCTTCGGTATTGGACAGCGCTCCTACGAGCAGTACTTC,CASSFGIGQRSYEQYF
TRBJ2-7,.,TRBV27,TRBD1,TGTGCCAGCAGTTTAACGGACAGGGACGGCTACGAGCAGTACTTC,CASSLTDRDGYEQYF
TRBJ2-2,.,TRBV7-9,.,TGTGCCAGCAGCCCCCGGAGTTACACCGGGGAGCTGTTTTTT,CASSPRSYTGELFF
TRBJ2-5,.,TRBV7-3,.,TGTGCCAGCAGCTTACAGGGCCAAGAGACCCAGTACTTC,CASSLQGQETQYF
TRBJ1-4,.,TRBV5-1,.,TGCGCCAGCAGCTTGGGACAGCCTGCAACTAATGAAAAACTGTTTTTT,CASSLGQPATNEKLFF
TRBJ1-6,.,TRBV5-4,.,TGTGCCAGCAGCGGCCAGTTACAGGGCGCGAATTCACCCCTCCACTTT,CASSGQLQGANSPLHF
TRBJ2-2,.,TRBV4-1,TRBD1,TGCGCCAGCAGGCGGGCGGAGACAGGGGAATCCGGGGAGCTGTTTTTT,CASRRAETGESGELFF
TRBJ2-7,.,TRBV19,.,TGTGCCAGTAGTATTGCCAGGGGTGGCTCCGAGCAGTACTTC,CASSIARGGSEQYF